A single T cell receptor (beta chain) is shown here with its context. Its cognate antigen has yet to be identified. It may be a read error: a sequence one base away is much more abundant. Each patient had bone marrow sampled at the time of active disease. Isolation of bone marrow mononuclear cells was performed by Ficoll-Hypaque density gradient centrifugation. Myeloma plasma cells were removed and CD138-negative cells were collected by negative selection after labeling with CD138 magnetic microbeads on a MACS separator. Flow cytometry on an Attune NxT with CD138 antibodies was used to check the purity of the isolated cells. Total RNA was extracted with TRIzol reagent and quantified with a NanoDrop spectrophotometer. For each patient, paired RNA-seq and IR-seq were run on the CD138-negative bone marrow sample from that patient. CDR1 and CDR2, per the germline V gene (reference sequence), are LGHDT and YNNKEL. The CDR3 has 12 amino acids, counting the end cysteine and phenylalanine. CDR3 DNA is the only sequence kept; it has 36 bases, read in frame from the first base.

This record comes from a study of read filtering for tumor transcriptome and immune sequencing (dated by TCRdb to about 2020). About the investigation overall: The cohort consisted of about 18 male and roughly 15 female patients, with a mean age of around 66 years and an age range of roughly 40 to 85. By revised international staging, fewer than ten patients were R-ISS I, some 17 were R-ISS II and roughly 7 were R-ISS III. Whole-transcriptome libraries were prepared with the TruSeq RNA Access Library Prep Kit after DNase treatment. TCR-region mapped reads per sample ranged from about 3.5 to 11 million with IR-seq versus only about 80 to 1,300 with RNA-seq. TCR repertoires obtained by targeted immune repertoire sequencing and by bulk whole-transcriptome sequencing performed on the same bone marrow samples were compared. One main goal was a read-filtering strategy for immune repertoire data, in particular deciding whether clonotypes backed by only one read should be removed. The paper as a whole reports these results and caveats: The correlation between IR-seq and RNA-seq shared clonotype proportions was increased by removal of single-read clonotypes. Clonotypes were captured by IR-seq at much higher depth and more reliably than by RNA-seq, and smaller IR-seq throughput was sufficient for identification of most shared clonotypes. Rather than purified T cells, the sorted CD138-negative fraction was a mixed bone marrow immune population. In IR-seq, about 82% of clonotypes but 3% to 4% of total reads were represented by single-read clonotypes, whereas in RNA-seq, roughly three quarters of clonotypes and almost 45% of reads were represented by single-read clonotypes.

The Immunoverse kit was used to build TCR libraries from around 420 ng RNA, with molecular barcoded adaptors covering alpha/delta and beta/gamma chains. TCR library preparation used the same RNA that went into transcriptome sequencing. Sequencing of the TCR libraries was done on an Illumina HiSeq 4000 with 2 x 150 cycles. The source study handled its data this way. MiXCR aligned TCR reads to human V, D, J and C references and assembled the aligned reads into CDR3 clonotypes, with quality filtering and error correction included. The tcR package in R was used for analysis of clonotype counts and gene usage diversity. For inspection of raw mapping reads, RNA-seq reads were mapped by STAR aligner version 2.5.3a onto GRCh37 of the human genome. To test how sequencing depth affects detected clonotypes, IR-seq fastq files were randomly downsampled with Seqtk 1.3. TCRdb itself trimmed the public reads at Q25 with fastp, ran MiXCR and retained productive beta chains. Entries are consolidated by CDR3 protein sequence, retaining the most common genes and DNA. These V and J calls derive from TCRdb rather than the authors' analysis. A total of 35,000 to 40,000 distinct CDR3 sequences appear in this sample, roughly 15% of them only once. About two fifths of the sample comes from the top ten.

The rearranged chain carries TRBV3-1 and TRBJ2-1; confidence is insufficient to name the D gene. Material: a population of CD138-negative cells sorted from bone marrow. In the paper's terms, the cell subset or site label means: bone marrow mononuclear cells depleted of CD138+ plasma/myeloma cells by negative magnetic selection. This sequence was found in a donor at least 40 years old with multiple myeloma. The DNA sequence is given as TGTGCCAGCGGCCAAGGGTCAAATGAGCAGTTCTTC. It specifies CASGQGSNEQFF.